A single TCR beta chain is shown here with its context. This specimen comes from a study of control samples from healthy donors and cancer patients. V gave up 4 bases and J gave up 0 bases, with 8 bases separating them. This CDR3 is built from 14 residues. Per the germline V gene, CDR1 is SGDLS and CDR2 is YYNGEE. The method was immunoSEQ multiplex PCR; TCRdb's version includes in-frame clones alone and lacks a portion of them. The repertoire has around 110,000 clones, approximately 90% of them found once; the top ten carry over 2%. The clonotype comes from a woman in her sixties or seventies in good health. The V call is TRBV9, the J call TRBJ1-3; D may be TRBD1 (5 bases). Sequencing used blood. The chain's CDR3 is CASSSDTSGNTIYF. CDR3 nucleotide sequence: TGTGCCAGCAGCTCGGACACCTCTGGAAACACCATATATTTT. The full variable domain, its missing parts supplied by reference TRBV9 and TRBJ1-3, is DSGVTQTPKHLITATGQRVTLRCSPRSGDLSVYWYQQSLDQGLQFLIQYYNGEERAKGNILERFSAQQFPDLHSELNLSSLELGDSALYFCASSSDTSGNTIYFGEGSWLTVV.